The TCR beta chain under discussion was sequenced for a study of STAT3 mutations in large granular lymphocyte leukemia. Study context: More than half of T-LGLL patients received immunosuppressive therapy. Study-level points and caveats: All newly emerging clones after therapy were STAT3 wild type. In T-cell large granular lymphocyte leukemia, about half of patients showed multiple immunodominant subclonotypes. Suggested: STAT3 mutation was not the ancestral event for these clonal expansions.

The CDR3 length is 14 residues. Germline V gene lookup returns CDR1 KGHSH and CDR2 LQKENI. Between the trimmed V and J ends, which lost 6 bases and 4 bases, there was a span of 13 bases. Comment on this clone: What it recognizes is unknown.

Average productive template count per sample was 40,000 to 45,000. Generated by immunoSEQ multiplex PCR, the TCRdb table keeps only in-frame clones and is missing some. The sample holds 35,000 to 40,000 clones; roughly 88% are singletons and the top ten take under 0.55%. The specimen was PBMCs. This receptor was obtained from a human donor with T large granular lymphocyte leukemia. Some clones in this sample may be carry-over from other donors' samples. The V and J genes are TRBV18 and TRBJ2-1; TRBD2 might be the D (5 bases). The CDR3 region has the DNA TGTGCCAGCTCTTCGACGGACTTTTACAATGAGCAGTTCTTC. It is translated as CASSSTDFYNEQFF. The full variable domain, in which reference TRBV18 and TRBJ2-1 provide the parts outside the CDR3, is NAGVMQNPRHLVRRRGQEARLRCSPMKGHSHVYWYRQLPEEGLKFMVYLQKENIIDESGMPKERFSAEFPKEGPSILRIQQVVRGDSAAYFCASSSTDFYNEQFFGPGTRLTVL.